This is a list of T cell receptor beta chains from one sample in a study of T cell changes during pregnancy in multiple sclerosis. Assay used: immunoSEQ multiplex PCR; TCRdb lists only in-frame clones, some missing. The repertoire holds some 96,000 clones, with 92% as singletons. The sample was peripheral blood, taken after pregnancy. Receptors were obtained from a female donor with multiple sclerosis, enrolled in a pregnancy study. CDR3s include the opening cysteine and the closing phenylalanine or tryptophan. Each record gives: V gene, J gene, clone size, D gene, CDR3 protein, CDR3 DNA. The D gene is left open where the match is weak. Size is stated for part of the rows, as once, few or many counts, or as a class when the clone is expanded.

TRBV6-5	TRBJ1-6	NA	NA	CASSYGLEFNNSPLHF	TGTGCCAGCAGTTATGGTTTGGAGTTTAATAATTCACCCCTCCACTTT
TRBV4-3	TRBJ2-7	NA	NA	CASSQDDGGVPYEQYF	TGCGCCAGCAGCCAAGATGATGGCGGGGTACCCTACGAGCAGTACTTC
TRBV5-1	TRBJ2-5	NA	TRBD1	CASSPTGQTGNQYF	TGCGCCAGCAGCCCTACGGGACAGACGGGGAACCAGTACTTC
TRBV18	TRBJ1-2	NA	NA	CASSPIPREGYGYTF	TGTGCCAGCTCACCCATCCCACGCGAGGGCTATGGCTACACCTTC
TRBV4-2	TRBJ2-2	NA	TRBD1	CASSQEHRGRSTGELFF	TGTGCCAGCAGCCAAGAGCACAGGGGGCGGAGCACCGGGGAGCTGTTTTTT
TRBV4-1	TRBJ2-6	once	NA	CASSPFSLQGSGANVLTF	TGCGCCAGCAGCCCATTTTCCCTTCAGGGCTCTGGGGCCAACGTCCTGACTTTC
TRBV5-4	TRBJ1-2	NA	TRBD1	CASSLAKDRSYGYTF	TGTGCCAGCAGCTTGGCCAAGGACAGGAGCTATGGCTACACCTTC
TRBV5-1	TRBJ1-1	NA	NA	CASSLSGGGTEAFF	TGCGCCAGCAGCTTGTCGGGGGGGGGCACTGAAGCTTTCTTT
TRBV19	TRBJ2-7	NA	NA	CASSAGVLSYEQYF	TGTGCCAGTAGTGCGGGCGTCCTCTCCTACGAGCAGTACTTC
TRBV15	TRBJ2-1	NA	NA	CATTGRPYNEQFF	TGTGCCACCACAGGGCGCCCCTACAATGAGCAGTTCTTC
TRBV6-1	TRBJ2-7	NA	TRBD2	CASFGKTSGSREQYF	TGTGCCAGCTTCGGAAAGACTAGCGGGTCGAGGGAGCAGTACTTC
TRBV9	TRBJ1-1	few	NA	CASSNRAGTEAFF	TGTGCCAGCAGCAACAGGGCTGGCACTGAAGCTTTCTTT
TRBV11-1	TRBJ1-6	NA	NA	CASSLTGADSPLHF	TGTGCCAGCAGCTTAACAGGAGCCGATTCACCCCTCCACTTT
TRBV5-1	TRBJ1-1	NA	NA	CASSLAGMNTEAFF	TGCGCCAGCAGCTTGGCAGGGATGAACACTGAAGCTTTCTTT
TRBV19	TRBJ1-2	few	TRBD1	CASRLQGASGYTF	TGTGCCAGTAGATTACAGGGGGCGAGCGGCTACACCTTC
TRBV6-1	TRBJ2-1	NA	NA	CASSPDSYNEQFF	TGTGCCAGCAGTCCAGACTCATACAATGAGCAGTTCTTC
TRBV6-1	TRBJ2-7	once	NA	CASSPQGLSYEQYF	TGTGCCAGCAGTCCACAAGGACTATCCTACGAGCAGTACTTC
TRBV19	TRBJ2-7	NA	NA	CASSESSYEQYF	TGTGCCAGTAGTGAGAGCTCCTACGAGCAGTACTTC
TRBV9	TRBJ1-4	NA	NA	CASSVRPGNEKLFF	TGTGCCAGCAGCGTACGGCCAGGGAATGAAAAACTGTTTTTT
TRBV9	TRBJ2-1	once	TRBD2	CASSVPREGLNEQFF	TGTGCCAGCAGCGTACCTCGGGAGGGCCTTAATGAGCAGTTCTTC
TRBV7-9	TRBJ1-4	NA	TRBD1	CASSRGTGDVSANEKLFF	TGTGCCAGCAGCAGAGGGACAGGGGACGTTTCGGCTAATGAAAAACTGTTTTTT
TRBV7-2	TRBJ2-3	once	TRBD2	CASSSPRGGGGDTQYF	TGTGCCAGCAGCTCCCCCCGGGGGGGCGGGGGAGATACGCAGTATTTT
TRBV6-6	TRBJ2-7	NA	TRBD1	CASARPGQGLYEQYF	TGTGCCAGCGCCCGTCCGGGACAGGGCTTATACGAGCAGTACTTC
TRBV13	TRBJ2-2	NA	NA	CASSLGVNTGELFF	TGTGCCAGCAGCTTGGGAGTGAACACCGGGGAGCTGTTTTTT
TRBV11-2	TRBJ2-7	once	NA	CASSLTPPQGGQYF	TGTGCCAGCAGCTTAACTCCTCCCCAAGGGGGGCAGTACTTC
TRBV4-3	TRBJ2-6	NA	NA	CASSQDLDRTTGANVLTF	TGCGCCAGCAGCCAAGATCTGGACAGAACGACTGGGGCCAACGTCCTGACTTTC
TRBV4-1	TRBJ2-6	NA	NA	CASSLVVSGANVLTF	TGCGCCAGCAGTCTGGTAGTCTCTGGGGCCAACGTCCTGACTTTC
TRBV6-5	TRBJ1-5	NA	NA	CASSHTGTGNQPQHF	TGTGCCAGCAGCCATACAGGGACGGGCAATCAGCCCCAGCATTTT
TRBV27	TRBJ2-1	NA	NA	CASSLGSGTYNEQFF	TGTGCCAGCAGTTTAGGGTCAGGGACCTACAATGAGCAGTTCTTC
TRBV11-3	TRBJ2-7	NA	TRBD1	CASSPSDREAEQYF	TGTGCCAGCAGCCCTTCGGACAGGGAGGCCGAGCAGTACTTC
TRBV7-2	TRBJ2-7	NA	TRBD1	CASSANPGTGGGEQYF	TGTGCCAGCAGCGCGAACCCCGGGACAGGGGGAGGGGAGCAGTACTTC
TRBV5-1	TRBJ2-1	NA	NA	CASSLTGSYNEQFF	TGCGCCAGCAGCTTAACAGGTTCCTACAATGAGCAGTTCTTC
TRBV6-6	TRBJ1-2	NA	TRBD1	CASSKQGAEGYTF	TGTGCCAGCAGTAAACAGGGGGCGGAGGGCTACACCTTC
TRBV5-1	TRBJ2-1	NA	TRBD2	CASSSGLAGGGWNEQFF	TGCGCCAGCAGCTCTGGCCTAGCGGGAGGCGGTTGGAATGAGCAGTTCTTC
TRBV6-6	TRBJ2-7	NA	NA	CASSYGPTVYEQYF	TGTGCCAGCAGTTACGGACCGACAGTGTACGAGCAGTACTTC
TRBV27	TRBJ1-4	NA	NA	CASRPAGLPTNEKLFF	TGTGCCAGCAGGCCGGCAGGACTCCCAACTAATGAAAAACTGTTTTTT
TRBV4-1	TRBJ2-5	NA	NA	CASSQDAIAGEETQYF	TGCGCCAGCAGCCAAGACGCAATAGCCGGGGAGGAGACCCAGTACTTC
TRBV7-3	TRBJ2-1	NA	NA	CASSLTGNEQFF	TGTGCCAGCAGCTTAACCGGCAATGAGCAGTTCTTC
TRBV4-1	TRBJ2-2	NA	NA	CASSREEGGELFF	TGCGCCAGCAGCCGCGAAGAGGGCGGGGAGCTGTTTTTT
TRBV4-3	TRBJ1-2	NA	NA	CASSQDEAVRGPYGYTF	TGCGCCAGCAGCCAAGATGAGGCGGTAAGGGGCCCATATGGCTACACCTTC
TRBV7-3	TRBJ1-6	NA	TRBD1	CASSPTGTDYSPLHF	TGTGCCAGCAGCCCAACCGGGACAGACTATTCACCCCTCCACTTT
TRBV7-9	TRBJ2-1	NA	NA	CASTKRELGIRNEQFF	TGTGCCAGCACCAAAAGGGAACTCGGGATTCGGAATGAGCAGTTCTTC
TRBV2	TRBJ2-1	NA	NA	CASSDRDPLRGEQFF	TGTGCCAGCAGTGATCGGGACCCTTTGAGGGGGGAGCAGTTCTTC
TRBV14	TRBJ2-7	NA	TRBD2	CASSQSGSSYEQYF	TGTGCCAGCAGCCAAAGCGGGAGCTCCTACGAGCAGTACTTC
TRBV6-1	TRBJ2-1	NA	NA	CASIPLGGRKNEQFF	TGTGCCAGCATCCCTCTGGGGGGTAGAAAGAATGAGCAGTTCTTC
TRBV4-1	TRBJ2-7	NA	TRBD2	CASSQDWAPGLAGGRYEQYF	TGCGCCAGCAGCCAAGATTGGGCCCCGGGACTAGCGGGAGGTCGGTACGAGCAGTACTTC
TRBV15	TRBJ1-5	NA	NA	CATSSRVKGNQPQHF	TGTGCCACCAGCAGCAGGGTTAAGGGCAATCAGCCCCAGCATTTT
TRBV4-1	TRBJ1-4	NA	TRBD1	CASSQVGRDRAGKLFF	TGCGCCAGCAGCCAAGTAGGCCGGGACAGGGCTGGAAAACTGTTTTTT
TRBV6-1	TRBJ2-2	NA	TRBD1	CASRDRVATGELFF	TGTGCCAGCAGAGACAGGGTTGCGACCGGGGAGCTGTTTTTT
TRBV13	TRBJ2-7	NA	NA	CASSLSYEQYF	TGTGCCAGCAGCCTCTCCTACGAGCAGTACTTC